These 2 T cell receptor beta chains were sequenced from one sample in a study of blood T cell repertoires in COVID-19 (dated by TCRdb to the early 2020s). The protocol used for the library was the immunoSEQ multiplex PCR assay. TCRdb provides this immuneACCESS table in a form limited to in-frame rearrangements. Some clones are lacking; in checked studies, under half of them reflect an unresolved V gene, and why the rest are absent is not known. Across this sample there are about 59,000 clones, with 80% to 95% seen only once. Clones ranked in the top ten supply around a sixth of the sample. The specimen was peripheral blood. The source of these receptors is a man older than 75 with acute or convalescent COVID-19.

The chain is built from TRBV7-3 and TRBJ1-2, with 10 bases matching TRBD1. With 0 bases clipped from V and 9 bases from J, the junction kept 4 bases outside the gene matches. Per germline, CDR1 SGHTA and CDR2 FQGTGA. This CDR3 is built from 14 residues. The CDR3 loop reads CASSLTGTGVSYTF. CDR3 sequence (DNA): TGTGCCAGCAGCTTAACCGGGACAGGGGTTAGCTACACCTTC.

The chain combines TRBV9 with TRBJ2-1; D remains unclear. V shed 1 base and J shed 4 bases, with 12 bases lying between them. The length of the CDR3 is 15 residues. The germline CDR1 and CDR2 sequences are SGDLS and YYNGEE. The DNA of the CDR3 is TGTGCCAGCAGCGTAAGGTCTGGGCCTTACAATGAGCAGTTCTTC. Protein sequence: CASSVRSGPYNEQFF.